These 14 T cell receptor beta chains were sequenced from one sample in a study of blood T cells in healthy people across ages. A second 7 to 11 cycle PCR used barcoded and J-beta primers. TCRdb passed the 5' RACE reads through MiXCR, listing each CDR3 protein once. Of around 820,000 distinct CDR3 sequences listed, approximately 25% were seen once; the top ten hold more than 3%. The sample was also reused in another study, on T cells of mothers and their children.

Sequenced material: blood. The receptors here all came from a boy aged 5-17 years in good health.

The chain carries TRBV18 and TRBJ2-1, with TRBD1 matching over 8 bases. The CDR3 is 15 amino acids. Germline V gene lookup returns CDR1 KGHSH and CDR2 LQKENI. J was trimmed by 6 bases and V by 1 base; bases with no gene match: 5. CDR3 DNA sequence: TGTGCCAGCTCACCACAGGGACAGGCCCTCAATGAGCAGTTCTTC. This codes for CASSPQGQALNEQFF.

This clonotype came up once. This chain connects TRBV10-3 to TRBJ2-5, with 9 bases aligning to TRBD1. Judging by the DNA end, TRBJ2-7 fits better; the J call may be wrong. The CDR3 runs 14 residues. CDR1 and CDR2 (germline): ENHRY, SYGVKD. The CDR3 coding sequence is TGTGCCATCAGTCGGGGACAGGGCTCCTACGAGCAGTACTTC. Translation gives CAISRGQGSYEQYF.

The chain recombines TRBV27 with TRBJ2-7; D call uncertain. This CDR3 has 16 amino acids. V was cut by 2 bases and J by 7 bases, with 21 bases left in between. Germline lookup yields CDR1 MNHEY and CDR2 SMNVEV (reference sequence). CDR3 DNA: TGTGCCAGCAGTTTAATACCGACTGCGGTGTTGGAGGAGCAGTACTTC. Translation gives CASSLIPTAVLEEQYF.

V and J are TRBV9 and TRBJ2-1; a possible D gene is TRBD1 (7 bases). The CDR3 is 16 amino acids. Germline V gene data show CDR1 as SGDLS and CDR2 as YYNGEE. V lost 4 bases to trimming and J lost 7 bases, with 21 bases between them. CDR3 loop: CASSPTGVTGLNEQFF. DNA of the CDR3: TGTGCCAGCAGCCCAACGGGGGTGACAGGGCTGAATGAGCAGTTCTTC. Drawing the rest from reference TRBV9 and TRBJ2-1, the complete variable domain is DSGVTQTPKHLITATGQRVTLRCSPRSGDLSVYWYQQSLDQGLQFLIQYYNGEERAKGNILERFSAQQFPDLHSELNLSSLELGDSALYFCASSPTGVTGLNEQFFGPGTRLTVL.

This clonotype has just a few counts. The chain couples TRBV4-2 to TRBJ2-5, with unresolved D. Trimming cost V 3 bases and J 9 bases, with 8 bases left between them. In germline, CDR1 is LGHNA, CDR2 YNFKEQ. CDR3 size: 11 residues. CDR3: CASSQGKAQYF. As DNA, the CDR3 is TGTGCCAGCAGCCAGGGAAAGGCCCAGTACTTC.

This clonotype showed up just a few times. The J gene is TRBJ1-5, the V gene TRBV19; the D gene is possibly TRBD1 (5 bases). Germline V CDR1 and CDR2: LNHDA, SQIVND (reference sequence). The CDR3 has 13 residues. V lost 5 bases to trimming and J lost 2 bases, with 7 bases between them. Written as DNA, the CDR3 is TGTGCCAGTAGTCGACAGCGCAATCAGCCCCAGCATTTT. It translates to CASSRQRNQPQHF.

The rearrangement joins TRBV12-3 or TRBV12-4 to TRBJ2-7, with 7 bases aligning to TRBD1. The CDR3 has 12 residues. Trimming removed 6 bases from V and 5 bases from J; junction bases left unmatched: 4. CDR3 sequence: CASRTGWDEQYF. CDR3 bases: TGTGCCAGCAGGACAGGGTGGGACGAGCAGTACTTC.

The V and J genes are TRBV20-1 and TRBJ2-3; 7 positions match TRBD2. CDR1 and CDR2 from the germline V gene are DFQATT and SNEGSKA (reference sequence). The CDR3 contains 16 residues. Trimming at V came to 0 bases and at J to 8 bases, leaving 14 bases not matched to a gene. This CDR3 is CSARDLAGTKAGTQYF. The CDR3 DNA reads as TGCAGTGCTAGAGATTTGGCCGGGACTAAAGCAGGTACGCAGTATTTT.

The V gene is TRBV11-1, the J gene TRBJ2-1, with 12 bases fitting TRBD2. Germline CDR1 reads SGHAT; CDR2 reads FQDESV (reference sequence). The CDR3 totals 16 residues. J lost 2 bases, V lost 2 bases, and 1 base had no gene match. The CDR3 DNA sequence: TGTGCCAGCAGCTTAAGACTAGCGGGGGCCTACAATGAGCAGTTCTTC. It yields the protein CASSLRLAGAYNEQFF.

Turning to this clonotype: One end of the junction varies from germline; a read error may be responsible. For the CDR3, the DNA is TGTGCCAGCAGGAACCAGGAGACCCAGTACTTC. Translation: CASRNQETQYF. This rearrangement joins TRBV12-3 or TRBV12-4 to TRBJ2-5; D is uncertain. CDR3 length: 11 residues.

This chain links TRBV6-1 with TRBJ2-7; D is undetermined. CDR1 is MNHNS, CDR2 SASEGT, per germline. V was cut by 1 base and J by 7 bases, with 17 bases left in between. The CDR3 runs to 15 residues. The CDR3 nucleotides are TGTGCCAGCAGTGAAGGTCAGCTCCCCTTACGAGAGCAGTACTTC. Amino acids: CASSEGQLPLREQYF.

This chain uses TRBV29-1 with TRBJ2-3; D is perhaps TRBD2 (5 bases). Trimming removed 3 bases from V and 5 bases from J, with 9 bases in between. CDR3 length: 12 amino acids. The germline gives CDR1 SQVTM, CDR2 ANQGSEA. The CDR3 DNA sequence: TGCAGCGTTGATGGAGGAGTAGATACGCAGTATTTT. Its protein is CSVDGGVDTQYF.

CDR3 in DNA: TGTGCCAGCAGTACCCCGGGACTAGCGGGGGATGAGCAGTTCTTC. Its translation is CASSTPGLAGDEQFF. The gene calls are TRBV6-6 and TRBJ2-1; 14 bases match TRBD2. Looked up from germline, CDR1 is MNHNY and CDR2 is SVGAGI (reference sequence). V lost 5 bases and J lost 8; bases outside the gene matches: 5. The CDR3 contains 15 residues.

The chain carries TRBV7-9 and TRBJ2-5; possible D gene TRBD1, 5 bases. V shed 4 bases and J shed 9 bases, with 9 bases lying between them. Germline-derived CDR1 and CDR2 are SEHNR and FQNEAQ (reference sequence). The CDR3 runs 11 residues. CDR3 sequence reads: CASSSTGAQYF. The CDR3, as DNA: TGTGCCAGCAGCTCCACAGGAGCCCAGTACTTC.